These 22 T cell receptor beta chains share one sample of origin, sequenced in a study of response to subunit inactivated influenza vaccine. TCRdb recomputed calls from the RT-PCR reads with MiXCR, one row per CDR3 protein. The table lists a few hundred thousand distinct CDR3 sequences, around 7.9% of them singletons. This sample comprised PBMCs from blood, obtained around 2 years after vaccination. Receptors originate from a man between 50 and 75 years old who received an inactivated influenza vaccine.

This clonotype was counted between two and nine times. The CDR3 bases are TGTGCCAGCAGTTTTGGGGGCAGGGTGAATTCACCCCTCCACTTT. It is translated as CASSFGGRVNSPLHF. The chain carries TRBV12-3 or TRBV12-4 and TRBJ1-6, with D perhaps TRBD1 (6 bases). Trimming left V 3 bases short and J 7 bases short, with 13 bases between. The CDR3 has 15 amino acids.

The table lists this clonotype with many counts. V and J are TRBV5-1 and TRBJ1-3, with D uncertain. This CDR3 contains 15 residues. CDR1 and CDR2 from the germline V gene are SGHRS and YFSETQ. V was trimmed by 1 base and J by 0 bases, leaving 8 bases between them. CDR3 sequence reads: CASSLSAGSGNTIYF. The CDR3 DNA follows: TGCGCCAGCAGCTTGTCTGCGGGCTCTGGAAACACCATATATTTT. The full variable domain, completed using reference TRBV5-1 and TRBJ1-3, is KAGVTQTPRYLIKTRGQQVTLSCSPISGHRSVSWYQQTPGQGLQFLFEYFSETQRNKGNFPGRFSGRQFSNSRSEMNVSTLELGDSALYLCASSLSAGSGNTIYFGEGSWLTVV.

This clonotype was seen a handful of times. The chain carries TRBV12-3 or TRBV12-4 and TRBJ2-7; TRBD1 matches at 11 bases. This CDR3 has 13 residues. J lost 6 bases, V lost 6 bases, and 4 bases had no gene match. CDR3 DNA: TGTGCCAGCAGCGAAGGACAGGGGGCCGAGCAGTACTTC. Amino acid sequence: CASSEGQGAEQYF.

The chain carries TRBV5-1 and TRBJ2-7; 9 bases agree with TRBD2. From germline, CDR1 is SGHRS and CDR2 YFSETQ. Trimming took 3 bases from V and 6 from J; bases not matched to a gene: 7. The CDR3 consists of 14 residues. CDR3 coding DNA: TGCGCCAGCAGCTCCGGCGGGAGGGCCGCCGAGCAGTACTTC. Translating gives CASSSGGRAAEQYF.

This clonotype was detected only once. One end of the junction is discordant with germline, which a read error may explain. The gene calls are TRBV15 and TRBJ1-1; no clear D. Per germline, CDR1 LNHNV and CDR2 YYDKDF (reference sequence). This CDR3 spans 16 amino acids. CDR3: CATSRDLNLMNSEAFF. In nucleotides, the CDR3 is TGTGCCACCAGCAGAGATCTAAATCTGATGAACTCTGAAGCTTTCTTT.

V and J are TRBV5-1 and TRBJ2-5; 8 bases map to TRBD2. Trimming took 4 bases from V and 1 from J; bases not matched to a gene: 3. Germline lookup yields CDR1 SGHRS and CDR2 YFSETQ. This CDR3 is 14 amino acids long. The CDR3 spells CASSVSGAQETQYF. The CDR3 DNA reads as TGCGCCAGCAGCGTTAGCGGGGCCCAAGAGACCCAGTACTTC.

The chain combines TRBV5-4 with TRBJ2-1, with TRBD2 matching 9 bases. V trimming: 3 bases; J trimming: 2 bases; junction bases outside the gene matches: 3. CDR3 length: 15 amino acids. Germline CDR1 is SGHNT and CDR2 is YYREEE (reference sequence). CDR3 DNA: TGTGCCAGCAGCTCCCGACTAGCGGCCTACAATGAGCAGTTCTTC. This sequence encodes CASSSRLAAYNEQFF.

V usage is TRBV6-1 and J usage is TRBJ2-7; D is possibly TRBD1 (5 bases). Germline V gene lookup returns CDR1 MNHNS and CDR2 SASEGT. Trimming removed 6 bases at V and 5 bases at J, with 14 bases between. This CDR3 region has 13 residues. CDR3 amino acids: CASRGRVLDEQYF. CDR3 nucleotide sequence: TGTGCCAGCAGGGGCAGGGTTTTGGACGAGCAGTACTTC.

This clonotype has at least ten counts. DNA for the CDR3: TGTGCCAGCAGCTTAGTTGTCCCTCGGGAGCAGTACTTC. Translation: CASSLVVPREQYF. The rearrangement joins TRBV7-2 to TRBJ2-7; no firm D call. The CDR3 totals 13 residues. Germline lookup yields CDR1 SGHTA and CDR2 FQGNSA. The V gene lost 1 base and the J gene lost 7 bases, with 11 bases spanning the gap.

A few counts support this clonotype. The chain uses TRBV15 and TRBJ1-5; 10 bases align to TRBD1. V shed 5 bases and J 8 bases; nucleotides not matched to a gene: 9. The CDR3 has 15 amino acids. Germline V gene lookup returns CDR1 LNHNV and CDR2 YYDKDF (reference sequence). CDR3 in amino acids: CATSSRGQGEKPQHF. The CDR3 nucleotides are TGTGCCACCAGCTCCCGCGGACAGGGGGAGAAGCCCCAGCATTTT.

This clonotype was counted only a few times. The chain employs TRBV12-3 or TRBV12-4 and TRBJ1-1; a possible D gene is TRBD1 (6 bases). This CDR3 spans 16 amino acids. The V gene lost 0 bases and the J gene lost 0 bases, with 11 bases spanning the gap. CDR3 nucleotides: TGTGCCAGCAGTTTAGCGCGCAGGGGCCTGAACACTGAAGCTTTCTTT. Amino acids: CASSLARRGLNTEAFF.

In this sample, this clonotype turned up a few times. The rearrangement uses TRBV20-1 and TRBJ2-3; D gene unclear. CDR1 DFQATT and CDR2 SNEGSKA come from the germline V gene (reference sequence). The V end lost 3 bases, the J end lost 2 bases, and 15 bases lay between the germline ends. CDR3 length: 15 residues. CDR3 sequence: CSARNWRFPTDTQYF. For the CDR3, the DNA is TGCAGTGCTAGGAACTGGCGGTTTCCCACAGATACGCAGTATTTT.

In this sample, this clonotype turned up a few times. The J gene is TRBJ1-6, the V gene TRBV20-1; weak D call: TRBD1 (5 bases). Trimming left V 3 bases short and J 0 bases short, with 12 bases between. CDR3 length: 16 residues. From germline, CDR1 is DFQATT and CDR2 SNEGSKA (reference sequence). The DNA of the CDR3 is TGCAGTGCTAGGGGGATACAGGCCTCCTATAATTCACCCCTCCACTTT. It codes for CSARGIQASYNSPLHF.

This clonotype was detected only a few times. The chain is built from TRBV6-4 and TRBJ1-1; 8 bases are a match to TRBD1. The CDR3 covers 14 residues. Losses at the gene ends were 7 bases for V and 1 base for J; bases not matched to a gene: 5. Germline V CDR1 and CDR2: MRHNA, SNTAGT. CDR3 sequence (DNA): TGTGCCAGCACCAGCGGACAGGGGAACACTGAAGCTTTCTTT. This codes for CASTSGQGNTEAFF.

This rearrangement joins TRBV11-2 to TRBJ2-4, with unresolved D. With 5 bases removed from V and 1 base from J, the gap between germline ends came to 9 bases. CDR3 length: 14 amino acids. Germline CDR1 SGHAT, CDR2 FQNNGV. The DNA of the CDR3 is TGTGCCAGCAGCCTAAGCGCGGCCAAAAACATTCAGTACTTC. The encoded protein is CASSLSAAKNIQYF. The entire variable domain, with the rest obtained from reference TRBV11-2 and TRBJ2-4, is as follows: EAGVAQSPRYKIIEKRQSVAFWCNPISGHATLYWYQQILGQGPKLLIQFQNNGVVDDSQLPKDRFSAERLKGVDSTLKIQPAKLEDSAVYLCASSLSAAKNIQYFGAGTRLSVL.

This clonotype appeared many times. V and J are TRBV6-5 and TRBJ2-2; tentatively, D is TRBD2 (6 bases). From germline, CDR1 is MNHEY and CDR2 SVGAGI. Trimming cost V 1 base and J 1 base, with 13 bases left between them. The CDR3 has 17 amino acids. The CDR3 bases are TGTGCCAGCAGTTACTGGGGACTCAACGTGAACACCGGGGAGCTGTTTTTT. Translated: CASSYWGLNVNTGELFF.

This clonotype was detected ten times or more. Here the CDR3 DNA reads TGTGCCAGCAGTTTCCACCCGAACACTGAAGCTTTCTTT. Protein: CASSFHPNTEAFF. This chain joins TRBV12-3 or TRBV12-4 and TRBJ1-1; D uncertain. V was pared by 3 bases and J by 1 base, with 6 bases between. The CDR3 runs 13 residues.

This clonotype came up many times. This chain joins TRBV5-1 and TRBJ2-2; D gene uncertain. The CDR3 runs to 14 residues. Trimming removed 1 base at V and 3 bases at J, with 7 bases between. Looked up from germline, CDR1 is SGHRS and CDR2 is YFSETQ. This CDR3 reads CASSLFGDTGELFF. The CDR3 DNA reads as TGCGCCAGCAGCTTGTTTGGAGACACCGGGGAGCTGTTTTTT.

The V gene is TRBV3-1, the J gene TRBJ2-1, with no clear D. Trimming took off 1 base at V and 7 bases at J, with 11 bases between the two ends. The CDR3 consists of 14 residues. Germline V gene lookup returns CDR1 LGHDT and CDR2 YNNKEL (reference sequence). Here the CDR3 reads CASSQGLGENEQFF. In nucleotides, the CDR3 is TGTGCCAGCAGCCAAGGTCTTGGAGAGAATGAGCAGTTCTTC.

V and J are TRBV15 and TRBJ2-1; TRBD2 matches 7 bases. CDR3 length equals 14 residues. The trim removed 0 bases at V and 6 bases at J, leaving 2 bases unmatched. CDR1 and CDR2 from the germline V gene are LNHNV and YYDKDF (reference sequence). The CDR3 coding sequence is TGTGCCACCAGCAGAGATCGCGGGGGCAATGAGCAGTTCTTC. Protein: CATSRDRGGNEQFF.

Ten or more counts support this clonotype. The chain couples TRBV11-2 to TRBJ2-1; D unresolved. The CDR3 totals 14 residues. Germline loops: CDR1 SGHAT, CDR2 FQNNGV. V was clipped by 0 bases and J by 10 bases, with 13 bases between them. Here the CDR3 DNA reads TGTGCCAGCAGCTTAGACCTGGGCGCAAGGGAGCAGTTCTTC. Amino acids: CASSLDLGAREQFF.

This clonotype was seen repeatedly, ten times or more. The chain carries TRBV7-6 and TRBJ2-5; D call uncertain. The V gene lost 4 bases and the J gene lost 4 bases, with 10 bases spanning the gap. The CDR3 loop spans 13 amino acids. Germline-derived CDR1 and CDR2 are SGHVS and FNYEAQ. The CDR3 loop reads CASSSVRGETQYF. The CDR3 region has the DNA TGTGCCAGCAGCTCCGTACGCGGAGAGACCCAGTACTTC. The full variable domain, in which reference TRBV7-6 and TRBJ2-5 provide the parts outside the CDR3, is GAGVSQSPRYKVTKRGQDVALRCDPISGHVSLYWYRQALGQGPEFLTYFNYEAQQDKSGLPNDRFSAERPEGSISTLTIQRTEQRDSAMYRCASSSVRGETQYFGPGTRLLVL.